The entry that follows covers one TCR beta chain sequence. Its antigen is still unknown. One base away there is no much larger clone; base qualities are not given. The collaborating institutions used their own protocols to collect whole blood in K2EDTA tubes. For TCRbeta analysis, collaborator samples were shipped as frozen whole blood, as isolated PBMCs, or as DNA extracted from either sample type. CDR1 and CDR2, per the germline V gene, are MDHEN and SYDVKM. The CDR3 numbers 16 residues from cysteine through phenylalanine. The read is trimmed to its CDR3 DNA, 48 bases read in frame from base 1. The junction shows trimming of 4 bases on V and 0 bases on J, and the gene matches do not reach 4 bases of it. The immunoSEQ Assay, a bias-controlled multiplex PCR, was used to amplify TCRbeta CDR3 regions from genomic DNA. The paper's data handling went like this. Nucleated cell counts per sample were estimated from amplification of reference gene primers within the assay. Sequence reads were collapsed and filtered to measure the absolute abundance of every unique TCRbeta CDR3 rearrangement. For each sample, productive Simpson clonality was calculated as the square root of Simpson's diversity index across productive rearrangements. TCRdb provides this immuneACCESS table in a form limited to in-frame rearrangements. Some clones are lacking; in checked studies, under half of them reflect an unresolved V gene, and why the rest are absent is not known. From that table come the V and J calls and clone size; the DNA was used to work out D and trimming. Across this sample there are under 250,000 clones, with around four fifths seen only once. The ten biggest clones cover roughly 2.7% of the sample.

The data were taken from a study of blood T cell repertoires in COVID-19 (dated by TCRdb to about 2020). Context from the whole study: Samples covering the acute and convalescent phases of COVID-19 were provided by collaborators in the United States, Italy and Spain. The material from the prospective study consisted of cDNA or gDNA derived from T cells, B-cell-depleted T cells, or PBMCs. Samples were obtained from the ongoing ImmuneRACE study (first 160 participants) and from about 1,300 subjects provided by 6 global collaborators. Subjects who had been exposed to COVID-19, were actively infected with it, or had recovered from it provided the deeply sampled blood TCRbeta repertoires that made up the dataset. Where HLA class I and class II types were available, the types were taken from metadata supplied by the sample provider, not from assay-based typing. A freely available public database, intended as a resource for researchers studying the immune response to SARS-CoV-2, is where the repertoires were released. Sample metadata almost always included a de-identified subject ID, COVID-19 status, age in years and sex.

Overall study results and their limits: The quantity of clinical and demographic metadata differed by source and by participant and was supplied without curation.

This chain joins TRBV28 to TRBJ2-3, with 10 bases matching TRBD2. The sequenced material came from peripheral blood. The receptor comes from a woman in her sixties or seventies with active or convalescent COVID-19. The CDR3 amino acid sequence is: CASSSPTSGSTDTQYF. The sequenced DNA: TGTGCCAGCAGTTCCCCGACTAGCGGGAGCACAGATACGCAGTATTTT.